The clone carrying this T cell receptor beta chain came up a few times. No antigen is known for it. Additional DNA sequences in this sample encode the identical CDR3. This record belongs to a study of cytomegalovirus exposure and HLA in healthy donors. Study-wide results and limits: While the bulk of TCR sequences proved rare, some public TCRs turned up in many donors.

The study ran its PCR with 60 Vbeta and 13 Jbeta primers. TCRdb keeps only in-frame clones here, not all; method: immunoSEQ multiplex PCR. The data show 90,000 to 120,000 clones, 70% to 85% seen once. This CDR3 spans 13 amino acids. The germline V and J ends were trimmed by 5 bases and 1 base, with 9 bases remaining between them. Germline lookup yields CDR1 SEHNR and CDR2 FQNEAQ (reference sequence). Sequenced input: PBMCs. The genes are TRBV7-9 and TRBJ2-7; tentative D call: TRBD1 (6 bases). The source is a male donor in good health and CMV-seronegative. The CDR3 reads CASSPGQSYEQYF. CDR3 bases: TGTGCCAGCAGCCCAGGACAGTCCTACGAGCAGTACTTC.